This T cell receptor beta chain came from a study of T cell repertoires in cytomegalovirus infection. Study overall: Public TCR beta signatures were indicative of both CMV infection and a matching HLA type.

This clonotype was counted a few times. Its antigen is not identified. TCRdb reprocessed the reads via MiXCR and lists one record per CDR3 protein. The sample shows approximately 73,000 distinct CDR3 sequences, 35% to 45% of them seen only once. Study outcomes and limitations: Clonotype analysis showed dominance of the ex vivo response by HLA-C-restricted CMV-specific TCR beta clonotypes. People with CMV and the relevant HLA were identified by cumulative public TCR beta family frequency.

The V gene end was trimmed by 6 bases and the J gene end by 3 bases; junction bases not matched to a gene: 8. The V gene's germline CDR1 is LNHDA and CDR2 SQIVND (reference sequence). The CDR3 is made up of 15 amino acids. Sample: CD8+ T cells from cultured PBMCs, taken from culture after CMV antigen stimulation. The chain carries TRBV19 and TRBJ2-7; 10 bases fit TRBD1. The receptor was derived from a human donor in good health (CMV status not recorded). Some clones in this sample may be carry-over from other donors' samples. The DNA for the CDR3 is TGTGCCAGTAGCCCCGGGACAGGGGTTAGCTACGAGCAGTACTTC. It is translated as CASSPGTGVSYEQYF.